This TCR beta chain was profiled in a study of response to subunit inactivated influenza vaccine. This clonotype was counted only a few times. Its antigen is not known. This CDR3 comprises 15 residues. Looked up from germline, CDR1 is SGHAT and CDR2 is FQDESV (reference sequence). Trimming cost V 1 base and J 2 bases, with 11 bases left between them. TCRdb itself ran the RT-PCR reads through MiXCR, one entry per CDR3 protein. Among around 480,000 distinct CDR3 sequences listed, 15% to 20% were seen once. Study conclusions and caveats: Authors suggested seasonal influenza vaccinations each recruit few new T cells.

The J gene is TRBJ1-1, the V gene TRBV11-1, with no clear D. This sequence originates from a man between 45 and 75 years old who received an inactivated influenza vaccine. The specimen comprised CD4+ T cells sorted from PBMCs, sampled approximately 25 months after vaccination. CDR3 DNA sequence: TGTGCCAGCAGCTTAGGAGACTTCTCAAACACTGAAGCTTTCTTT. As protein: CASSLGDFSNTEAFF.